Listed below are T cell receptor beta chains from one sample, sequenced in a study of blood T cell repertoires in COVID-19. TCRdb keeps only in-frame clones here, not all; method: immunoSEQ multiplex PCR. The sample gives approximately 320,000 clones, over 85% of which show up once; over 8.5% is in the top ten. The source material was peripheral blood. The source is a woman in her thirties with COVID-19, enrolled during active disease. Both conserved end residues are part of each CDR3. A D gene is named only where the DNA matches it firmly. Rows give clone size only sometimes, using once, few, many, or a class for an expanded clone.

CASSLPRRADTEAFF TGTGCCAGCAGCCTTCCAAGGAGGGCGGACACTGAAGCTTTCTTT . TRBV5-5 . TRBJ1-1
CASTRQGVSSYNSPLHF TGTGCCAGTACCAGACAGGGGGTGAGCTCCTATAATTCACCCCTCCACTTT many TRBV19 TRBD1 TRBJ1-6
CASKRRGRRNQPQHF TGTGCCAGTAAGCGAAGGGGGCGACGAAATCAGCCCCAGCATTTT few TRBV19 TRBD1 TRBJ1-5
CASSFQGWGELFF TGCGCCAGCAGCTTCCAGGGATGGGGGGAGCTGTTTTTT . TRBV5-1 . TRBJ2-2
CASSYRNTDTQYF TGTGCCAGCAGCTACAGGAACACAGATACGCAGTATTTT . TRBV7-9 . TRBJ2-3
CASSISAGGIEKLFF TGTGCCAGTAGTATATCGGCAGGGGGCATTGAAAAACTGTTTTTT . TRBV19 TRBD1 TRBJ1-4
CASSQDYRTGSSGYTF TGTGCCAGCAGCCAAGATTACCGGACAGGGTCTAGCGGCTACACCTTC . TRBV3-1/TRBV3-2 TRBD1 TRBJ1-2
CASSQDFPRGLFVNQPQHF TGCGCCAGCAGCCAAGATTTCCCCAGGGGGCTTTTCGTCAATCAGCCCCAGCATTTT once TRBV4-1 TRBD1 TRBJ1-5
CAWVPGAGVGYTF TGTGCCTGGGTTCCAGGGGCCGGGGTAGGCTACACCTTC . TRBV30 . TRBJ1-2
CASSADRDTQYF TGTGCCAGCAGTGCGGACAGAGATACGCAGTATTTT . TRBV2 . TRBJ2-3
CASSLGLAGERDTQYF TGTGCCAGCAGCTTAGGACTAGCGGGGGAGCGAGATACGCAGTATTTT . TRBV7-9 TRBD2 TRBJ2-3
CASSMLGTEAFF TGTGCCAGTAGTATGCTAGGCACTGAAGCTTTCTTT . TRBV19 . TRBJ1-1
CSVESPGEPRSPYEQYF TGCAGCGTTGAATCTCCAGGGGAACCCCGTTCACCCTACGAGCAGTACTTC . TRBV29-1 . TRBJ2-7
CASRPRKSEGYGYTF TGTGCCAGCAGGCCCCGAAAGAGCGAGGGTTATGGCTACACCTTC once TRBV2 . TRBJ1-2
CASSVGLEWGETQYF TGTGCCAGCAGCGTGGGACTCGAGTGGGGGGAGACCCAGTACTTC . TRBV9 . TRBJ2-5
CASSLGGGLVGETQYF TGTGCCAGCAGCTTAGGTGGGGGACTAGTTGGGGAGACCCAGTACTTC . TRBV7-2 TRBD2 TRBJ2-5
CASSLVVFGTLSYNEQFF TGTGCCAGCAGCTTAGTCGTATTCGGTACTCTCTCCTACAATGAGCAGTTCTTC . TRBV7-2 . TRBJ2-1
CAISKGAVNEKLFF TGTGCCATCAGCAAGGGGGCTGTTAATGAAAAACTGTTTTTT . TRBV10-3 TRBD1 TRBJ1-4
CASTGQEIDYTF TGTGCCAGCACCGGACAGGAAATCGACTACACCTTC . TRBV12-3/TRBV12-4 TRBD1 TRBJ1-2
CASSPRGWDGETQYF TGTGCCAGCAGCCCTCGGGGGTGGGATGGGGAGACCCAGTACTTC . TRBV9 . TRBJ2-5
CASSLAGGGPRGEQFF TGTGCCAGCAGCTTAGCGGGGGGAGGCCCGCGCGGTGAGCAGTTCTTC once TRBV7-8 . TRBJ2-1
CSVEKVGRNYEQYF TGCAGCGTTGAAAAGGTTGGCAGGAACTACGAGCAGTACTTC . TRBV29-1 . TRBJ2-7